The 4 T cell receptor beta chains below were found in one sample sequenced in a study of T cell changes during pregnancy in multiple sclerosis. Profiled with immunoSEQ multiplex PCR; TCRdb holds only in-frame clones, not every one. The data show about 55,000 clones, with 85% to 95% seen just once and less than 5% held by the top ten. This sample comprised CD8+ T cells from peripheral blood mononuclear cells, obtained in the second trimester of pregnancy. These receptor sequences come from a female donor with multiple sclerosis, enrolled in a pregnancy study.

The chain uses TRBV19 and TRBJ2-1, with D possibly matching TRBD2 (5 bases). The germline V and J ends were trimmed by 6 bases and 2 bases, with 14 bases remaining between them. The V gene's germline CDR1 is LNHDA and CDR2 SQIVND (reference sequence). This CDR3 region has 15 residues. The CDR3 is CASSQLESTYNEQFF. The CDR3 DNA sequence: TGTGCCAGTAGCCAACTAGAATCTACCTACAATGAGCAGTTCTTC. Together with reference TRBV19 and TRBJ2-1, the CDR3 gives the full variable domain: DGGITQSPKYLFRKEGQNVTLSCEQNLNHDAMYWYRQDPGQGLRLIYYSQIVNDFQKGDIAEGYSVSREKKESFPLTVTSAQKNPTAFYLCASSQLESTYNEQFFGPGTRLTVL.

The genes are TRBV5-1 and TRBJ2-7, with 10 bases identical to TRBD2. Germline trimming cut 0 bases from V and 0 bases from J; bases unmatched to any gene: 6. CDR3 length: 17 amino acids. Germline V gene sequence: CDR1 SGHRS, CDR2 YFSETQ. CDR3 region: CASSLARASGSSYEQYF. CDR3 nucleotide sequence: TGCGCCAGCAGCTTGGCTAGGGCTAGCGGGAGCTCCTACGAGCAGTACTTC.

The CDR3 region is CASSNSYEQYF. The CDR3 DNA is TGCGCCAGCAGTAACTCTTACGAGCAGTACTTC. The chain uses TRBV5-1 and TRBJ2-7; D is uncertain. Trimming stripped 5 bases from V and 4 bases from J, with 7 bases between. The CDR3 loop spans 11 amino acids. Looked up from germline, CDR1 is SGHRS and CDR2 is YFSETQ.

The rearrangement joins TRBV2 to TRBJ2-7, with a weak D call TRBD2 (7 bases). This CDR3 is built from 16 residues. Germline values: CDR1 SNHLY, CDR2 FYNNEI. V was shortened by 0 bases and J by 3 bases, with 15 bases between the two germline ends. DNA of the CDR3: TGTGCCAGCAGTGAAGCGGGGGCGGGGGCTGGCTACGAGCAGTACTTC. Translating it yields CASSEAGAGAGYEQYF.